This T cell receptor beta chain was captured in a study of OX40 agonist ivuxolimab in advanced cancers. Whole-study context: Patients were treated with ivuxolimab, an agonistic anti-OX40 (CD134) antibody. Study-wide findings and caveats: In general, CD8+ T cells held more expanded clones than CD4+ did, on average. Nonresponders, in some cases, also had low normalized T-cell clonal expansion.

As concerns this clone: The antigen is unknown.

At baseline, cycle 4 day 1, and cycle 7 day 1, blood was sampled. Trimming at V came to 0 bases and at J to 3 bases, leaving 2 bases not matched to a gene. CDR1 MNHNY and CDR2 SVGAGI come from the germline V gene (reference sequence). The CDR3 spans 15 residues. Generated by immunoSEQ multiplex PCR, the TCRdb table keeps only in-frame clones and is missing some. The top ten hold roughly 5% of the sample, which has about 97,000 clones, 86% seen once. Sequencing used CD4+ or CD8+ T cells sorted from blood, obtained in a trial of the OX40 agonist ivuxolimab. The clonotype originates from an adult with an advanced solid tumor such as melanoma, head and neck, liver or kidney cancer. V usage is TRBV6-6 and J usage is TRBJ2-7; 10 positions agree with TRBD1. CDR3 residues: CASSYSDRGVYEQYF. As DNA, the CDR3 is TGTGCCAGCAGTTACTCGGACAGGGGGGTCTACGAGCAGTACTTC.